The rows below give T cell receptor beta chains drawn from one sample of a study of T cells in Graves' hyperthyroidism and ophthalmopathy. TCRdb re-called the multiplex PCR reads with MiXCR, one entry per CDR3 protein. The data contain a few hundred thousand distinct CDR3 sequences, around 17% of them singletons. What was sequenced was blood. The source of these receptors is a man aged 40-49 years with Graves' hyperthyroidism. Each CDR3 is given with its conserved first and last residue. Each record gives: J gene, V gene, clone size, D gene, CDR3 DNA, CDR3 protein. The D gene is left open where the match is weak. Not all rows give a size; the values are once, few, many and, for expanded clones, a class.

j_call: TRBJ2-5
v_call: TRBV12-3/TRBV12-4
clone_size: many
d_call: -
cdr3_nt: TGTGCCAGCAGTTATTCGGGGGCGACCCAAGAGACCCAGTACTTC
cdr3_aa: CASSYSGATQETQYF

j_call: TRBJ2-7
v_call: TRBV11-2
clone_size: many
d_call: TRBD1
cdr3_nt: TGTGCCAGCAGCTTCGGGACAGGTGACTACGAGCAGTACTTC
cdr3_aa: CASSFGTGDYEQYF

j_call: TRBJ2-5
v_call: TRBV5-1
clone_size: few
d_call: TRBD1
cdr3_nt: TGCGCCAGCAAAACAGGGGGCGGGGAGACCCAGTACTTC
cdr3_aa: CASKTGGGETQYF

j_call: TRBJ2-1
v_call: TRBV12-3/TRBV12-4
clone_size: -
d_call: TRBD2
cdr3_nt: TGTGCCAGCAGTTCATCAGTTACTAGCGGGGGTTACAATGAGCAGTTCTTC
cdr3_aa: CASSSSVTSGGYNEQFF

j_call: TRBJ1-1
v_call: TRBV28
clone_size: many
d_call: -
cdr3_nt: TGTGCCAGCAGACAAGATATACGGAACACTGAAGCTTTCTTT
cdr3_aa: CASRQDIRNTEAFF

j_call: TRBJ2-3
v_call: TRBV30
clone_size: many
d_call: TRBD2
cdr3_nt: TGTGCCTGGAGTGTAACTAGCGGGGGTACGCAGTATTTT
cdr3_aa: CAWSVTSGGTQYF

j_call: TRBJ1-1
v_call: TRBV7-2
clone_size: many
d_call: -
cdr3_nt: TGTGCCAGCAGCACACGGGGGGGAGGCACTGAAGCTTTCTTT
cdr3_aa: CASSTRGGGTEAFF

j_call: TRBJ1-1
v_call: TRBV19
clone_size: -
d_call: -
cdr3_nt: TGTGCCTCAAACTCGCGGGGGGCCGGCCCCACTGAAGCTTTCTTT
cdr3_aa: CASNSRGAGPTEAFF

j_call: TRBJ2-7
v_call: TRBV12-3/TRBV12-4
clone_size: many
d_call: TRBD1
cdr3_nt: TGTGCCAGCAGTCCTCGGACAGGGCCTTACGAGCAGTACTTC
cdr3_aa: CASSPRTGPYEQYF

j_call: TRBJ2-2
v_call: TRBV6-5
clone_size: -
d_call: -
cdr3_nt: TGTGCCAGCAGTTACTCCAGCGCGAACACCGGGGAGCTGTTTTTT
cdr3_aa: CASSYSSANTGELFF

j_call: TRBJ1-5
v_call: TRBV2
clone_size: -
d_call: TRBD1
cdr3_nt: TGTGCCAGCAGTGGGGGACAGGGGCTGGGTAGCAATCAGCCCCAGCATTTT
cdr3_aa: CASSGGQGLGSNQPQHF

j_call: TRBJ1-2
v_call: TRBV4-1
clone_size: -
d_call: -
cdr3_nt: TGCGCCAGCAGCCAAGAGGGTCCAGTCTATGGCTACACCTTC
cdr3_aa: CASSQEGPVYGYTF

j_call: TRBJ2-2
v_call: TRBV11-2
clone_size: many
d_call: -
cdr3_nt: TGTGCCAGCAGCTTACGCCTTGGGGGACAAGCCACCACCGGGGAGCTGTTTTTT
cdr3_aa: CASSLRLGGQATTGELFF

j_call: TRBJ2-7
v_call: TRBV28
clone_size: many
d_call: TRBD2
cdr3_nt: TGTGCCAGCAGCACCGGGGGAGGGCTGACCTACGAGCAGTACTTC
cdr3_aa: CASSTGGGLTYEQYF

j_call: TRBJ2-5
v_call: TRBV11-3
clone_size: many
d_call: TRBD1
cdr3_nt: TGTGCCAGCAGCTCTGACGAGGGGGCCGGGGAGACCCAGTACTTC
cdr3_aa: CASSSDEGAGETQYF

j_call: TRBJ2-5
v_call: TRBV7-9
clone_size: -
d_call: -
cdr3_nt: TGTGCCAGCAGCTTAGCCAGGGCACCAGAGACCCAGTACTTC
cdr3_aa: CASSLARAPETQYF

j_call: TRBJ2-1
v_call: TRBV30
clone_size: many
d_call: -
cdr3_nt: TGTGCCTGGAGTCCTCGGACAGATTGGTATGAGCAGTTCTTC
cdr3_aa: CAWSPRTDWYEQFF

j_call: TRBJ2-3
v_call: TRBV5-4
clone_size: many
d_call: TRBD1
cdr3_nt: TGTGCCAGCAGCGCGGACAGGGTGGCAGATACGCAGTATTTT
cdr3_aa: CASSADRVADTQYF

j_call: TRBJ1-2
v_call: TRBV6-1
clone_size: many
d_call: -
cdr3_nt: TGTGCCAGCAGGGTCGTCGGCGGTGGTGGCTACACCTTC
cdr3_aa: CASRVVGGGGYTF

j_call: TRBJ1-2
v_call: TRBV5-1
clone_size: many
d_call: -
cdr3_nt: TGCGCCAGCAGCTTGGTGGACAGTACCTATGGCTACACCTTC
cdr3_aa: CASSLVDSTYGYTF

j_call: TRBJ1-5
v_call: TRBV28
clone_size: -
d_call: TRBD1
cdr3_nt: TGTGCCAGCAGTTCTCCTCGGGACAGGTCGAGGGGGCCCCAGCATTTT
cdr3_aa: CASSSPRDRSRGPQHF

j_call: TRBJ2-7
v_call: TRBV6-2/TRBV6-3
clone_size: many
d_call: TRBD1
cdr3_nt: TGTGCCAGCAGTTACTCGATTGGGACAGGCCTTTACGAGCAGTACTTC
cdr3_aa: CASSYSIGTGLYEQYF

j_call: TRBJ1-5
v_call: TRBV7-9
clone_size: -
d_call: -
cdr3_nt: TGTGCCAGCAGCTTAGGAGGCGGGGGCCAGCATTTT
cdr3_aa: CASSLGGGGQHF

j_call: TRBJ1-5
v_call: TRBV6-1
clone_size: -
d_call: TRBD1
cdr3_nt: TGTGCCGCAGGGGGACAGGGCCATCAGCCCCAGCATTTT
cdr3_aa: CAAGGQGHQPQHF

j_call: TRBJ2-7
v_call: TRBV24-1
clone_size: many
d_call: TRBD1
cdr3_nt: TGTGCCACCAGTGATTCGGGACAGGGGGCGCGTGAGCAGTACTTC
cdr3_aa: CATSDSGQGAREQYF

j_call: TRBJ1-4
v_call: TRBV5-8
clone_size: few
d_call: -
cdr3_nt: TGTGCCAGCAGCTTGGTACCCCGCAGGGGAAGCGGTGAAAAACTGTTTTTT
cdr3_aa: CASSLVPRRGSGEKLFF

j_call: TRBJ2-1
v_call: TRBV7-3
clone_size: many
d_call: TRBD1
cdr3_nt: TGTGCCAGCAGCTTGGGACAGGCGGACGTCAATGAGCAGTTCTTC
cdr3_aa: CASSLGQADVNEQFF

j_call: TRBJ2-6
v_call: TRBV28
clone_size: -
d_call: TRBD2
cdr3_nt: TGTGCCAGCAGTTTATTTCGGACTAGCGGGGGGGCCAACGTCCTGACTTTC
cdr3_aa: CASSLFRTSGGANVLTF

j_call: TRBJ2-1
v_call: TRBV11-1
clone_size: many
d_call: TRBD1
cdr3_nt: TGTGCCAGCAGCTTAGGGACAGGGGGCGATGAGCAGTTCTTC
cdr3_aa: CASSLGTGGDEQFF

j_call: TRBJ2-1
v_call: TRBV19
clone_size: many
d_call: -
cdr3_nt: TGTGCCAGTAGTATCACCGTCGGCAATGAGCAGTTCTTC
cdr3_aa: CASSITVGNEQFF

j_call: TRBJ2-7
v_call: TRBV4-3
clone_size: -
d_call: TRBD1
cdr3_nt: TGCGCCAGCAGCCAAGATCCGGGTACGGGGACAGGGGCGATCGAGCAGTACTTC
cdr3_aa: CASSQDPGTGTGAIEQYF

j_call: TRBJ2-7
v_call: TRBV6-2/TRBV6-3
clone_size: many
d_call: -
cdr3_nt: TGTGCCAGCAGTCGGACGGGCTTCGCCTACGAGCAGTACTTC
cdr3_aa: CASSRTGFAYEQYF

j_call: TRBJ1-2
v_call: TRBV28
clone_size: many
d_call: -
cdr3_nt: TGTGCCAGCAGCACCAGCCCGACCTATGGCTACACCTTC
cdr3_aa: CASSTSPTYGYTF

j_call: TRBJ2-7
v_call: TRBV5-6
clone_size: many
d_call: TRBD1
cdr3_nt: TGTGCCAGCAGCCAGGGACAGACCTGGGCCTACGAGCAGTACTTC
cdr3_aa: CASSQGQTWAYEQYF

j_call: TRBJ2-5
v_call: TRBV5-1
clone_size: few
d_call: -
cdr3_nt: TGCGCCAGCAGCTTGGTCGGGGGGCGGCAAGAGACCCAGTACTTC
cdr3_aa: CASSLVGGRQETQYF